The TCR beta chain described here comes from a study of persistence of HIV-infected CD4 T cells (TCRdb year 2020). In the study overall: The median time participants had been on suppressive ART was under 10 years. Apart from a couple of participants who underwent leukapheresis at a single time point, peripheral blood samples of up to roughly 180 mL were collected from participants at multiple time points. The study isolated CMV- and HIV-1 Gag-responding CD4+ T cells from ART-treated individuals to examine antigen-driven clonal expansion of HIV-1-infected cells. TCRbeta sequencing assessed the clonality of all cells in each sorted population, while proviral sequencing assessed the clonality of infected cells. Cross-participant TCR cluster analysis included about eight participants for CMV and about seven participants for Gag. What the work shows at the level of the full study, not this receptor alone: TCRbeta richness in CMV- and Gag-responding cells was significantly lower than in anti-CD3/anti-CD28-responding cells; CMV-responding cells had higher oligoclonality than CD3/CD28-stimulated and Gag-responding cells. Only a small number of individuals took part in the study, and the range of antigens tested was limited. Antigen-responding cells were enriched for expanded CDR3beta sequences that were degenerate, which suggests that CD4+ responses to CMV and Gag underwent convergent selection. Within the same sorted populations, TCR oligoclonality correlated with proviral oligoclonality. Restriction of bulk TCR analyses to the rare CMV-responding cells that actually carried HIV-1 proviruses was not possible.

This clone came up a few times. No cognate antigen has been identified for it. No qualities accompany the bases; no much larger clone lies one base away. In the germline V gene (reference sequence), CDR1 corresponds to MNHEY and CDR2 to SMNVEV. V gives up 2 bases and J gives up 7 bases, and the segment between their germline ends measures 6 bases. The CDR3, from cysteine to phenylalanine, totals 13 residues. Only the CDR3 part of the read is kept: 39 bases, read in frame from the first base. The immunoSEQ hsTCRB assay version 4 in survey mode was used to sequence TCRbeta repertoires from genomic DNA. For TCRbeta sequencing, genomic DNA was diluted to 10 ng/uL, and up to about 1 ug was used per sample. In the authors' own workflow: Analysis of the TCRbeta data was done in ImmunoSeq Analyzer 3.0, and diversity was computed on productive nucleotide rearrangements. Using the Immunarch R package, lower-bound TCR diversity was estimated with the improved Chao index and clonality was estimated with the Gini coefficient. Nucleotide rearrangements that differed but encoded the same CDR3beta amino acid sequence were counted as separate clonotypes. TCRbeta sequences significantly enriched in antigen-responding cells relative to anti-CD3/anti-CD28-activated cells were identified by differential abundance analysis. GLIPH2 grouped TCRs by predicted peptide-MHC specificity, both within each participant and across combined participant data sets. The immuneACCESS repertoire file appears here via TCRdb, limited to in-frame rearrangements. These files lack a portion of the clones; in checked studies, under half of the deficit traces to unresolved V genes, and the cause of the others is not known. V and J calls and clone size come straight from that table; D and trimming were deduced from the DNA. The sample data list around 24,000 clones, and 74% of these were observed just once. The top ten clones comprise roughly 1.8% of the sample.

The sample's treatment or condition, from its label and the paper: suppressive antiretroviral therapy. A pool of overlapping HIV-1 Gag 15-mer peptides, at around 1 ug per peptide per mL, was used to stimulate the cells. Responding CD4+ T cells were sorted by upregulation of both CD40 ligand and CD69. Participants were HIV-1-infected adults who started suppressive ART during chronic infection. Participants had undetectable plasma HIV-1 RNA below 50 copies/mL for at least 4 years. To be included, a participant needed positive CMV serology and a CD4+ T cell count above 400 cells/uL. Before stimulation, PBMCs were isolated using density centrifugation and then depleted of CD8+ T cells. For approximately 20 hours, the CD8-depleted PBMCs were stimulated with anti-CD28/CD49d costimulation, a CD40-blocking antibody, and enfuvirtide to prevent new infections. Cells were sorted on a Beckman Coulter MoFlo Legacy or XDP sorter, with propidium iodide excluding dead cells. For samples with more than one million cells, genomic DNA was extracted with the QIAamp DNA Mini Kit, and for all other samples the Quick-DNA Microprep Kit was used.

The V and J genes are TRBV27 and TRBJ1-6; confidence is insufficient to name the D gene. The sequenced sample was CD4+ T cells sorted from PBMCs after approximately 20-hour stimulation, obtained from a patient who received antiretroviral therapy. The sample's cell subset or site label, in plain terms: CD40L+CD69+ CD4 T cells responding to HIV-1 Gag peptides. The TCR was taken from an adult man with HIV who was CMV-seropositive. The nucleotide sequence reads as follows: TGTGCCAGCAGTTTACTAGGGAATTCACCCCTCCACTTT. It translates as CASSLLGNSPLHF.